The next 11 T cell receptor beta chains were all read from a single sample in a study of CD8 T cells in ankylosing spondylitis. Regarding the study as a whole: Within ankylosing spondylitis blood, a TCR beta motif made up of roughly eight highly homologous variants appeared to be characteristic.

Each CDR3 protein gets one entry after TCRdb re-called the 5' RACE reads with MiXCR. The table includes about 220,000 distinct CDR3 sequences, just under 7.5% detected once. No antigen has been identified for these receptors. Source material: blood, either unsorted or a sorted T cell fraction (not recorded which). These receptors were obtained from a male donor with ankylosing spondylitis.

This clonotype was seen ten or more times. The chain has TRBV7-2 and TRBJ1-1; D possibly corresponds to TRBD1 (5 bases). From germline, CDR1 is SGHTA and CDR2 FQGNSA. V lost 1 base and J 0 bases, leaving 12 bases between the germline ends. The CDR3 contains 16 residues. The DNA of the CDR3 is TGTGCCAGCAGCTTAGTAGGGGCCCCTATGAACACTGAAGCTTTCTTT. It codes for CASSLVGAPMNTEAFF.

There are many counts of this clonotype. This chain links TRBV9 with TRBJ1-2; possible D gene TRBD1, 5 bases. V was cut by 0 bases and J by 1 base, with 13 bases left in between. Germline CDR1 reads SGDLS; CDR2 reads YYNGEE. The CDR3 loop spans 16 amino acids. The CDR3 DNA sequence: TGTGCCAGCAGCGTAGGACAGACACCTTTTAACTATGGCTACACCTTC. As protein: CASSVGQTPFNYGYTF.

This clonotype was seen only a few times. The V call is TRBV19, the J call TRBJ1-1; 8 bases are a match to TRBD1. Germline V lookup: CDR1 LNHDA, CDR2 SQIVND (reference sequence). The CDR3 is 15 residues long. V dropped 5 bases and J dropped 0; count of bases not matched to a gene: 5. The CDR3 DNA follows: TGTGCCAGTAGTCAAAAGACAGGGGTGAACACTGAAGCTTTCTTT. It codes for CASSQKTGVNTEAFF. The variable domain in full, completed from reference TRBV19 and TRBJ1-1, reads DGGITQSPKYLFRKEGQNVTLSCEQNLNHDAMYWYRQDPGQGLRLIYYSQIVNDFQKGDIAEGYSVSREKKESFPLTVTSAQKNPTAFYLCASSQKTGVNTEAFFGQGTRLTVV.

In its sample, this clonotype was seen a few times. The chain uses TRBV11-2 and TRBJ2-3; 7 bases match TRBD2. Trimming at V came to 1 base and at J to 2 bases, leaving 6 bases not matched to a gene. The CDR3 spans 16 residues. Germline CDR1 and CDR2: SGHAT and FQNNGV. The CDR3 sequence: CASSLGLREDTDTQYF. In DNA form, the CDR3 reads TGTGCCAGCAGCTTAGGTTTACGGGAGGACACAGATACGCAGTATTTT.

This clonotype came up a few times. This sequence joins TRBV4-3 and TRBJ1-4, with a tentative D call TRBD1 (5 bases). The CDR3 has 14 amino acids. The ends were cut back, 4 bases at V and 5 bases at J, with 11 bases in the middle. The germline CDR1 and CDR2 sequences are LGHNA and YSLEER. DNA of the CDR3: TGCGCCAGCAGCCGGGACGGTGTAAATGAAAAACTGTTTTTT. Its translation is CASSRDGVNEKLFF.

This clonotype was counted many times. The rearrangement uses TRBV29-1 and TRBJ2-7; D unresolved. This CDR3 comprises 11 residues. The V end lost 0 bases, the J end lost 6 bases, and 6 bases lay between the germline ends. Germline CDR1 reads SQVTM; CDR2 reads ANQGSEA. Written as DNA, the CDR3 is TGCAGCGTTGAAGATTTTCCCGAGCAGTACTTC. The encoded protein is CSVEDFPEQYF.

This clonotype was seen a handful of times. V and J are TRBV12-3 or TRBV12-4 and TRBJ1-3, with a tentative D call TRBD1 (6 bases). The CDR3 has 15 amino acids. Trimming took 6 bases from V and 0 from J, leaving 12 bases between them. CDR3 loop: CASSYAGDSGNTIYF. CDR3 nucleotide sequence: TGTGCCAGCAGCTACGCAGGGGACTCTGGAAACACCATATATTTT.

Concerning this clonotype itself: Relative to the germline gene, one junction end is altered; a read error may explain this. The chain employs TRBV12-3 or TRBV12-4 and TRBJ2-1; possibly TRBD2 for D (6 bases). The CDR3 is made up of 15 amino acids. CDR3 in amino acids: CASSFLARSYDEQFF. The CDR3 bases are TGTGCCAGCAGTTTTCTAGCGCGTTCCTACGATGAGCAGTTCTTC.

This clonotype occurred many times. The CDR3 DNA reads TGTGCCAGCAGCCAGCTTACTAGCATTGAGCAGTTCTTC. As protein: CASSQLTSIEQFF. This chain connects TRBV4-2 to TRBJ2-1; tentatively, D is TRBD2 (6 bases). The CDR3 has 13 amino acids. Germline V CDR1 and CDR2: LGHNA, YNFKEQ. Trimming pared 3 bases from V and 9 bases from J, leaving 12 bases between.

This clonotype showed up just a few times. This chain links TRBV5-5 with TRBJ2-2, with D perhaps TRBD1 (6 bases). The V and J ends lost 5 bases and 5 bases respectively, with 10 bases between them. The CDR3 has 13 residues. Germline values: CDR1 SGHKS, CDR2 YYEKEE (reference sequence). The CDR3 DNA sequence: TGTGCCAGCAGGGCGAGGGGGACCGGGGAGCTGTTTTTT. Amino acids: CASRARGTGELFF.

This clonotype has at least ten counts. V and J are TRBV20-1 and TRBJ2-7; 9 bases agree with TRBD2. Germline V gene lookup returns CDR1 DFQATT and CDR2 SNEGSKA (reference sequence). J was trimmed by 0 bases and V by 4 bases; bases with no gene match: 7. The CDR3 consists of 15 residues. CDR3 sequence reads: CSANVPGLASYEQYF. CDR3 nucleotide sequence: TGCAGTGCTAATGTACCGGGACTAGCCTCCTACGAGCAGTACTTC.